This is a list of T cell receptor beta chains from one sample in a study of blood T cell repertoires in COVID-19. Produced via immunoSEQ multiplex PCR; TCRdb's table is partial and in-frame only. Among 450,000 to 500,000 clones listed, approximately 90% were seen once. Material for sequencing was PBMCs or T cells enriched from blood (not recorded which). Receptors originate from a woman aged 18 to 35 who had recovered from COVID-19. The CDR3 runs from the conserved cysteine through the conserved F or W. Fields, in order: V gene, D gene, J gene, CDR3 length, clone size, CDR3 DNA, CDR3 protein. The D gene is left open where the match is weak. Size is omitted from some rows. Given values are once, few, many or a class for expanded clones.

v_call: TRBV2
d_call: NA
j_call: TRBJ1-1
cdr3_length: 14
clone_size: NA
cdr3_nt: TGTGCCAGCAGTGGGGAGTCTCTAAACACTGAAGCTTTCTTT
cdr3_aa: CASSGESLNTEAFF

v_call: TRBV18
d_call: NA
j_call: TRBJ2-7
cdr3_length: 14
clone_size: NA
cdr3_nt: TGTGCCAGCTCACGAGAGACAGTATCCTACGAGCAGTACTTC
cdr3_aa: CASSRETVSYEQYF

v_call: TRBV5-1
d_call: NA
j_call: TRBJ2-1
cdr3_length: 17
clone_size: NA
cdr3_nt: TGCGCCAGCAGCTTGTCTCCCGGGGCAGGGGACCACAATGAGCAGTTCTTC
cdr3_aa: CASSLSPGAGDHNEQFF

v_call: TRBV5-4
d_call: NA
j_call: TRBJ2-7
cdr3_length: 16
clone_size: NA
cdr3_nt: TGTGCCAGCAGCTCTGTGGCGGGGGCAAGCTCCTACGAGCAGTACTTC
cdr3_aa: CASSSVAGASSYEQYF

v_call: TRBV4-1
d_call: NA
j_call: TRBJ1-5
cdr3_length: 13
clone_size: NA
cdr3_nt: TGCGCCAGCAGCCAAGGTCATAGTCAGCCCCAGCATTTT
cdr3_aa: CASSQGHSQPQHF

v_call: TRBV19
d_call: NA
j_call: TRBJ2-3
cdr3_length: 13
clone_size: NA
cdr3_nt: TGTGCCAGTAATGAGGGGGACACAGATACGCAGTATTTT
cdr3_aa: CASNEGDTDTQYF

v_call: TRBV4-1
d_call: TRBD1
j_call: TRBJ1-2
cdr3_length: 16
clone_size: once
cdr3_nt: TGCGCCAGCAGCCAGCCCCGGGACAGGGGATTATATGGCTACACCTTC
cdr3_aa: CASSQPRDRGLYGYTF

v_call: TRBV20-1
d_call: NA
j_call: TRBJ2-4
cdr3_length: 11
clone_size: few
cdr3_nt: TGCAGCTGTCCTGCCAAAAACATTCAGTACTTC
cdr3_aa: CSCPAKNIQYF

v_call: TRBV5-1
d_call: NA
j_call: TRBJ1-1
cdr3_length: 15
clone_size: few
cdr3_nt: TGCGCCAGCAGCACCGACGGACTCCTAAACACTGAAGCTTTCTTT
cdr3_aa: CASSTDGLLNTEAFF

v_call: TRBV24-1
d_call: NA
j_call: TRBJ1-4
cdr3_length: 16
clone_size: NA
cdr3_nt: TGTGCCACCAGTGATTCACAGGTTGCAACTAATGAAAAACTGTTTTTT
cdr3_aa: CATSDSQVATNEKLFF

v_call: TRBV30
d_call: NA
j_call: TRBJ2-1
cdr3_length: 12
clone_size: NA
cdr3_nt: TGTGCCTGGAGTAACTACCAAAATGAGCAGTTCTTC
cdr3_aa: CAWSNYQNEQFF

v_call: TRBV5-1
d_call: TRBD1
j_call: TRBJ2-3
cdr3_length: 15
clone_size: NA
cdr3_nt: TGCGCCAGCAGCCGTCGGACAGGGGACTCAGATACGCAGTATTTT
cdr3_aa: CASSRRTGDSDTQYF

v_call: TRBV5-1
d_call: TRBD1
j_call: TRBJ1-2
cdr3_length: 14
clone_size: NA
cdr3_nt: TGCGCCAGCAGCATAGGACAGGGGCCGGAAGGCTACACCTTC
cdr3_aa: CASSIGQGPEGYTF

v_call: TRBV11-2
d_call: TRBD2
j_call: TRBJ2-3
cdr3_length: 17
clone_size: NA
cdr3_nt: TGTGCCAGCAGCTTTAACGGGGGGGCCGGGTCTGCAGATACGCAGTATTTT
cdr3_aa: CASSFNGGAGSADTQYF

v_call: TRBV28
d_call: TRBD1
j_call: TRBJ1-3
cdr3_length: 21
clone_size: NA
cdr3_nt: TGTGCCAGCAGTTTGCCCCCCGGGACAGGGGCCTCCCCGGGATCTGGAAACACCATATATTTT
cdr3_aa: CASSLPPGTGASPGSGNTIYF

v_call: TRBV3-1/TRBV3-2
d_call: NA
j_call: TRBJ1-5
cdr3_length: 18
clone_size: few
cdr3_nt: TGTGCCAGCAGCCAAGACGGCCCGGGGGGGATGGGGGGTAAACCCCAGCATTTT
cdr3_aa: CASSQDGPGGMGGKPQHF

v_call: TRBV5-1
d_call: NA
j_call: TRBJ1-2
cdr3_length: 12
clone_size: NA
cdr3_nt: TGCGCCAGCAGCCGGGGAGGGGGAGGCTACACCTTC
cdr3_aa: CASSRGGGGYTF

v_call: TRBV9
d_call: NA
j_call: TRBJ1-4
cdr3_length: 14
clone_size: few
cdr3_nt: TGTGCCAGCAGCGTGGCGGGGGTTCATGAAAAACTGTTTTTT
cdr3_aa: CASSVAGVHEKLFF

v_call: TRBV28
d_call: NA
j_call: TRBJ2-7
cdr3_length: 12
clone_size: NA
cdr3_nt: TGTGCCAGCAGCACAGTCTCCTACGAGCAGTACTTC
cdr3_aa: CASSTVSYEQYF

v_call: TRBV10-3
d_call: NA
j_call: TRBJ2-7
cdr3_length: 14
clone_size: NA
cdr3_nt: TGTGCCATCGGAACTCGACAGGAGCCCTACGAGCAGTACTTC
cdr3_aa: CAIGTRQEPYEQYF

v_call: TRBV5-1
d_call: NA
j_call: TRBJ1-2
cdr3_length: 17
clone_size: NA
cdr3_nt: TGCGCCAGCAGCTCGGTAGGGACACCGGAGTTTAACTATGGCTACACCTTC
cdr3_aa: CASSSVGTPEFNYGYTF

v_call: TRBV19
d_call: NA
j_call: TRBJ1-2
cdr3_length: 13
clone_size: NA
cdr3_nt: TGTGCCAGTAGTATAAGGCAGGCCCGCGACTACACCTTC
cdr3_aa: CASSIRQARDYTF

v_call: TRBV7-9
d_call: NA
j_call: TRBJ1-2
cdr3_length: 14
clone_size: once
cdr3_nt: TGTGCCAGCAGCTCAGGGGAAGTGGTTTATGGCTACACCTTC
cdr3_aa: CASSSGEVVYGYTF

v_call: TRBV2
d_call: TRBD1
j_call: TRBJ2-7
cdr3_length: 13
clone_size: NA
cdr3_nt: TGTGTTTCAAGAGGGGACAGGGGAAGCGAGCAGTACTTC
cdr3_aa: CVSRGDRGSEQYF

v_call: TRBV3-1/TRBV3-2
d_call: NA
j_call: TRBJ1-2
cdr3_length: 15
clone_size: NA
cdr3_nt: TGTGCCAGCAGCCAAGAGATTATACCAGGGGATGGCTACACCTTC
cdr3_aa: CASSQEIIPGDGYTF

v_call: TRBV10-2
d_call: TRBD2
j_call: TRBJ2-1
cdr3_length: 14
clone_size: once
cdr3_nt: TGCGCCAGCAGTGGAACTAGCGGGGCCTATGAGCAGTTCTTC
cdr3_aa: CASSGTSGAYEQFF

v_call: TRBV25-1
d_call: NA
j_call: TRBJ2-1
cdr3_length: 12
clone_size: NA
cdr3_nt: TGTGCCAGCTTAGGGGCGCTTAATGAGCAGTTCTTC
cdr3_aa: CASLGALNEQFF

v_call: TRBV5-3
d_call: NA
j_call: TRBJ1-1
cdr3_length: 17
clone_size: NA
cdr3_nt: TGTGCCAGAAGCCTCCAAGGGGTGACCCTTCCCAACACTGAAGCTTTCTTT
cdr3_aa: CARSLQGVTLPNTEAFF

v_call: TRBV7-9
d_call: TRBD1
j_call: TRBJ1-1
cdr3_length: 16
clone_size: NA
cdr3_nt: TGTGCCAGCAGTTTTCCGGACAGGGGAATAGACACTGAAGCTTTCTTT
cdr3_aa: CASSFPDRGIDTEAFF

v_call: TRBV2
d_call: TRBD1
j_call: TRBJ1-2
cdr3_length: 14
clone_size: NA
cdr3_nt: TGTGCCAGCGGGGAACAGGGGGCCGACTATGGCTACACCTTC
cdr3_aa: CASGEQGADYGYTF

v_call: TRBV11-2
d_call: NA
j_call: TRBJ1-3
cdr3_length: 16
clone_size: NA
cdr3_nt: TGTGCCAGCAGCTTAGACCGGGTATCATCTGGAAACACCATATATTTT
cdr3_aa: CASSLDRVSSGNTIYF

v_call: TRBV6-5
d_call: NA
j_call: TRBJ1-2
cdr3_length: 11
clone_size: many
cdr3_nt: TGTGCCAGCAGTTACGGGGGGAAGTGGACCTTC
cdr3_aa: CASSYGGKWTF